This T cell receptor (beta chain) was obtained from a study of identical twins. General study points: Fewer insertions marked abundant cord blood beta clonotypes; young adult naive trended weakly, memory not at all.

The donors were all healthy and Caucasian. About this clonotype: The antigen is undetermined.

Template switching created a universal primer site, and the cDNA included unique molecular identifiers. TCRdb itself ran the 5' RACE reads through MiXCR, one entry per CDR3 protein. The table lists hundreds of thousands of distinct CDR3 sequences, 5.5% to 7.5% of them singletons, with 1.5% to 2% in the top ten. The specimen sequenced was naive T cells sorted from blood. This sequence was found in a young man in good health.

CDR3 protein: CASSQISGRTYNEQFF. The CDR3 DNA sequence: TGTGCCAGCAGCCAGATCAGCGGGAGAACGTACAATGAGCAGTTCTTC. The chain carries TRBV7-8 and TRBJ2-1; 8 bases match TRBD2. CDR3 length: 16 residues. With V trimmed by 5 bases and J by 4 bases, 10 bases remained unmatched. Germline V lookup: CDR1 SGHVS, CDR2 FQNEAQ.